Listed here is a single T cell receptor (beta chain). Its antigen target is currently unknown. Base quality data are lacking; no much larger clone is found one base away. The record originates from a study of shared clonotypes between healthy human individuals (dated by TCRdb to the early 2020s). Some background on the complete study: A couple of women and a few men aged 18 to 49 years were included in the cohort. Libraries were prepared and TCR repertoires were sequenced by different laboratories using diverse techniques, in order to increase sequencing depth and limit assay-specific biases. Blood TCR repertoires of about five healthy adults were deeply sequenced to estimate repertoire size and the extent of clonotype sharing between individuals. Per donor, three plates each were used for CD4 naive and CD4 memory, two for CD8 naive, and one for CD8 memory. Each donor's leukapheresis produced roughly between about 0.85 and 10 billion PBMCs.

The donors were healthy, HIV-negative adults who had no recently reported acute infections or vaccinations. Only Caucasian adults living in Nashville, Tennessee, USA were represented among the donors. CD4+ T cells were enriched by magnetic negative selection; naive cells were then positively selected on CD45RA, and the negative fraction formed the memory subset. Blood was collected by leukapheresis, and PBMCs were isolated by Ficoll-Histopaque density gradient centrifugation and then cryopreserved in liquid nitrogen vapor phase. Analytical flow cytometry was used to check the purity and quantity of each magnetically sorted T cell population. From each sorted fraction, genomic DNA was isolated and quantified by UV absorbance on a Nanodrop 2000c. Overall results and qualifications from the work: Rarefaction of sorted-subset datasets indicated incomplete sequencing despite the large sequencing depth. Naive subsets generally had larger estimated clonotype richness than memory subsets. The small number of donors limited the genetic and exposure-history diversity represented. Pairwise subsampling indicated that sequencing depth was expected to affect the degree of clonotype sharing among donors. When several donors were compared, the shared fraction of clonotypes was about 5% for naive CD4, about 4% for naive CD8, roughly 2.5% for memory CD4, and 0.3% to 0.5% for memory CD8. Only blood was sampled, and tissue TCR repertoires likely differ from those in blood. Compared with non-shared clonotypes, the clonotypes found in all four sorted-subset donors had higher generation probabilities.

Using the deep immunoSEQ assay, multiplex PCR amplified TCR CDR3 regions from genomic DNA. For each cell subset, the extracted genomic DNA was distributed evenly across all wells of several immunoSEQ 96-well plates, and each plate served as one replicate. For sorted subsets, approximately 200 ng of genomic DNA, equivalent to tens of thousands of T cell genomes, went into each replicate PCR. The purified libraries were quantified using a Qubit 3.0 fluorometer, sized with a Bioanalyzer 2100, and then quantified again using the KAPA Library Quantification kit. A separate single-read 150-cycle Illumina NextSeq 550 flow cell was used to sequence each immunoSEQ 96-well plate. The paper's processing steps were these. The immunoSEQ output contained only junctional sequences without quality scores, so filtering could not match that applied to full-length reads. To assign V/J genes and CDR3, sequences were annotated against IMGT germline references using PyIR, a Python wrapper for IgBLAST v1.9. Any read was removed if the V/J assignment was weak (E-value above 1e-6), the CDR3 was missing, or the read contained stop codons, out-of-frame junctions, or ambiguous translated residues. A V3J clonotype was defined by an identical inferred V gene, J gene, and CDR3 amino acid sequence. To compute the percentage overlap between repertoires, the number of shared unique clonotypes was divided by the size of the smaller repertoire. Three approaches were used to assess repertoire richness: RTK rarefaction, the Chao1 estimator, and Recon v2.1 estimates of unobserved clonotypes. For all TCRbeta clonotypes obtained by the gDNA method from a handful of donors, generation probabilities were computed with OLGA. Entries here come from immuneACCESS through TCRdb and include only in-frame sequences with V and J called. Some clones fail to appear in such tables; in the studies checked, an unresolved V gene covers under half of the shortfall, and the cause of the remainder is unknown. That table is the source of V, J and clone size, and D and trimming were worked out from the DNA. A total of some 2,400,000 clones appear in this sample, almost 96% of them only once. Of the sample, about 0.13% is held by the ten largest clones.

The receptor's source is a man younger than 35 in good health. Sequenced input: naive CD4+ T cells sorted from blood. The cell subset or site label here, explained by the study, means: CD45RA+ positively selected.

The DNA reads as follows: TGTGCCAGCAGCGTAGGTGACTACGAGCAGTACTTC. Translation gives CASSVGDYEQYF. The chain employs TRBV9 and TRBJ2-7; there is no confident call for the D gene. There are 12 amino acids in the CDR3, from cysteine to phenylalanine inclusive. Of all the DNA, just the CDR3 is kept, 36 bases in frame from base 1. V loses 0 bases of germline sequence and J loses 3 bases, and the interval between the two ends is 4 bases. From the germline V gene, CDR1 is SGDLS and CDR2 is YYNGEE.